The 20 T cell receptor beta chains below come from one sample, sequenced in a study of long-term antiretroviral therapy in people with HIV. Runs used v3.0 of the immunoSEQ assay and were done at survey level. The method was immunoSEQ multiplex PCR; TCRdb's version includes in-frame clones alone and lacks a portion of them. Of approximately 20,000 clones detected, around 77% appear once; the ten largest clones hold 6.5% to 7.5%. The source was unsorted PBMCs, collected 2.2 years after starting antiretroviral therapy. These receptors came from a man between 45 and 60 years old with HIV.

The chain employs TRBV19 and TRBJ2-7, with 7 bases aligning to TRBD1. The junction had 13 bases not matched to a gene; V was cut back by 4 bases and J by 7 bases. CDR1 is LNHDA and CDR2 is SQIVND in the germline V gene (reference sequence). The CDR3 loop spans 15 amino acids. Here the CDR3 DNA reads TGTGCCAGTAGTAGCTTGACAGGGAATCGTCGAGAGCAGTACTTC. Protein: CASSSLTGNRREQYF.

The gene calls are TRBV2 and TRBJ1-2, with D uncertain. Per germline, CDR1 SNHLY and CDR2 FYNNEI. The CDR3 has 14 amino acids. With 1 base removed from V and 1 base from J, the gap between germline ends came to 7 bases. In DNA form, the CDR3 reads TGTGCCAGCAGTGAAGGCAGGAGTAACTATGGCTACACCTTC. Translating it yields CASSEGRSNYGYTF.

This clone was seen a handful of times. CDR3 region: CASRPDTGTTNTEAFF. In DNA, the CDR3 is TGTGCCAGCAGGCCAGACACGGGGACCACCAACACTGAAGCTTTCTTT. The chain couples TRBV7-2 to TRBJ1-1, with D perhaps TRBD1 (5 bases). Germline V lookup: CDR1 SGHTA, CDR2 FQGNSA. V was pared by 6 bases and J by 2 bases, with 19 bases between. The CDR3 totals 16 residues.

The chain carries TRBV6-5 and TRBJ2-7, with 8 bases that match TRBD1. The V gene end was trimmed by 0 bases and the J gene end by 6 bases; junction bases not matched to a gene: 7. The CDR3 sequence is 15 residues long. The germline V gene encodes CDR1 MNHEY and CDR2 SVGAGI. CDR3 region: CASSYSRAGGVEQYF. CDR3 in DNA: TGTGCCAGCAGTTACTCGCGGGCAGGGGGCGTCGAGCAGTACTTC.

This clone turned up a few times. The V and J genes are TRBV29-1 and TRBJ1-2, with D maybe TRBD1 (6 bases). The CDR3 has 13 amino acids. V was clipped by 5 bases and J by 3 bases, with 13 bases between them. Germline V gene sequence: CDR1 SQVTM, CDR2 ANQGSEA. CDR3 nucleotide sequence: TGCAGCGTTAACAGGGATGTGGACTATGGCTACACCTTC. It translates to CSVNRDVDYGYTF.

This clone has just one count. CDR3 in DNA: TGTGCCAGCAGCTCAGCTAGCGGTTCCTACGAGCAGTACTTC. It specifies CASSSASGSYEQYF. The V call is TRBV5-6, the J call TRBJ2-7, with TRBD2 matching over 7 bases. Trimming took 3 bases from V and 1 from J; bases not matched to a gene: 4. CDR3 size: 14 residues. CDR1 is SGHDT and CDR2 is YYEEEE in the germline V gene.

The rearrangement joins TRBV7-2 to TRBJ2-1, with D maybe TRBD2 (5 bases). Trimming stripped 1 base from V and 9 bases from J, with 13 bases between. Looked up from germline, CDR1 is SGHTA and CDR2 is FQGNSA. The CDR3 runs 14 residues. The CDR3 DNA reads TGTGCCAGCAGCTTAGAGGCTAGCCGGGGTGAGCAGTTCTTC. Its protein product is CASSLEASRGEQFF.

This chain links TRBV6-5 with TRBJ2-3; D gene uncertain. The germline V and J ends were trimmed by 4 bases and 0 bases, with 8 bases remaining between them. Germline CDR1 is MNHEY and CDR2 is SVGAGI. The CDR3 sequence is 14 residues long. The CDR3 here is CASSSGRSTDTQYF. The CDR3 coding sequence is TGTGCCAGCAGTTCAGGCAGAAGCACAGATACGCAGTATTTT.

This clone was detected once. The chain has TRBV7-2 and TRBJ2-7; perhaps TRBD2 as D (6 bases). Germline values: CDR1 SGHTA, CDR2 FQGNSA. This CDR3 contains 16 residues. V was shortened by 1 base and J by 2 bases, with 15 bases between the two germline ends. CDR3 loop: CASSLGGLRGTYEQYF. The CDR3 DNA sequence: TGTGCCAGCAGCTTAGGTGGACTACGGGGAACCTACGAGCAGTACTTC.

The chain employs TRBV4-2 and TRBJ2-3, with 8 positions matching TRBD2. The CDR3 totals 15 residues. The germline V gene encodes CDR1 LGHNA and CDR2 YNFKEQ. The ends lost 4 bases at V and 4 bases at J; junction bases unmatched: 7. The CDR3 region has the DNA TGTGCCAGCAGCCCGGGTAGCGGGGACTCAGATACGCAGTATTTT. This sequence encodes CASSPGSGDSDTQYF.

The chain employs TRBV6-1 and TRBJ1-3; unclear D gene. This CDR3 is built from 15 residues. The V and J ends lost 2 bases and 0 bases respectively, with 8 bases between them. CDR1 is MNHNS, CDR2 SASEGT, per germline. CDR3 region: CASSETQYSGNTIYF. Here the CDR3 DNA reads TGTGCCAGCAGTGAAACACAGTACTCTGGAAACACCATATATTTT.

The gene calls are TRBV7-2 and TRBJ2-5; D is perhaps TRBD1 (6 bases). Germline V gene data show CDR1 as SGHTA and CDR2 as FQGNSA. V was shortened by 4 bases and J by 1 base, with 13 bases between the two germline ends. The CDR3 is made up of 15 amino acids. CDR3 in DNA: TGTGCCAGCAGCTCACAACAGGGCATCCAAGAGACCCAGTACTTC. It translates to CASSSQQGIQETQYF.

The V call is TRBV5-8, the J call TRBJ2-7, with TRBD1 identical over 8 bases. Trimming at V came to 0 bases and at J to 4 bases, leaving 12 bases not matched to a gene. The length of the CDR3 is 17 residues. CDR1 is SGHTS, CDR2 YDEGEE, per germline. CDR3 sequence (DNA): TGTGCCAGCAGCTTGGCAGAGGTAGCAGGGGGCGAGTACGAGCAGTACTTC. This encodes CASSLAEVAGGEYEQYF. The variable domain in full, completed from reference TRBV5-8 and TRBJ2-7, reads EAGVTQSPTHLIKTRGQQATLRCSPISGHTSVYWYQQALGLGLQFLLWYDEGEERNRGNFPPRFSGRQFPNYSSELNVNALELEDSALYLCASSLAEVAGGEYEQYFGPGTRLTVT.

The J gene is TRBJ2-1, the V gene TRBV5-1; possible D gene TRBD2, 5 bases. CDR3 length: 17 amino acids. Germline lookup yields CDR1 SGHRS and CDR2 YFSETQ. V was cut by 0 bases and J by 0 bases, with 13 bases left in between. CDR3 DNA: TGCGCCAGCAGCTTGGACCTCACTAGTAACTCCTACAATGAGCAGTTCTTC. This sequence encodes CASSLDLTSNSYNEQFF.

The chain joins TRBV6-1 to TRBJ2-3, with no clear D. The CDR3 consists of 15 residues. The germline CDR1 and CDR2 sequences are MNHNS and SASEGT. Trimming took off 1 base at V and 3 bases at J, with 11 bases between the two ends. CDR3 nucleotides: TGTGCCAGCAGTGAAGAGGACCCCAGAACAGATACGCAGTATTTT. Translated: CASSEEDPRTDTQYF.

This chain links TRBV6-6 with TRBJ2-7; D is possibly TRBD1 (5 bases). V dropped 4 bases and J dropped 1 base, with 11 bases sitting between them. Germline V gives CDR1 MNHNY, CDR2 SVGAGI (reference sequence). This CDR3 is built from 14 residues. In nucleotides, the CDR3 is TGTGCCAGCAGTTCGACAGCCCCTTCCTACGAGCAGTACTTC. Its protein product is CASSSTAPSYEQYF.

The CDR3 sequence: CASSYRGWETQYF. In nucleotides, the CDR3 is TGTGCCAGCAGTTACAGAGGGTGGGAGACCCAGTACTTC. The chain has TRBV6-5 and TRBJ2-5, with D possibly matching TRBD2 (5 bases). The V and J ends lost 2 bases and 5 bases respectively, with 9 bases between them. CDR1 is MNHEY and CDR2 is SVGAGI in the germline V gene. The CDR3 sequence is 13 residues long.

The gene calls are TRBV7-3 and TRBJ1-6, with 8 bases lining up with TRBD1. The CDR3 is 14 amino acids. The V gene's germline CDR1 is SGHTA and CDR2 FQGTGA. Trimming took 4 bases from V and 6 from J; bases not matched to a gene: 2. DNA of the CDR3: TGTGCCAGCAGCTCGACAGGGGCTAATTCACCCCTCCACTTT. Translated, it gives CASSSTGANSPLHF.

This chain connects TRBV10-1 to TRBJ2-2; 9 positions agree with TRBD2. The CDR3 is 15 amino acids. J lost 6 bases, V lost 3 bases, and 5 bases had no gene match. CDR1 is WNHNN, CDR2 SYGVQD, per germline (reference sequence). CDR3 region: CASSEASGMAGELFF. The DNA for the CDR3 is TGCGCCAGCAGTGAAGCTAGCGGGATGGCCGGGGAGCTGTTTTTT.

The rearrangement links TRBV29-1 to TRBJ2-7; weak D call: TRBD1 (6 bases). Trimming removed 4 bases from V and 3 bases from J, with 10 bases in between. CDR1 is SQVTM, CDR2 ANQGSEA, per germline. The CDR3 is 12 residues long. The CDR3 region has the DNA TGCAGCGTTGGAGGGGACAACTACGAGCAGTACTTC. This codes for CSVGGDNYEQYF.